Listed here are 5 T cell receptor beta chains from one sample, sequenced in a study of shared clonotypes between healthy human individuals. The repertoire was sequenced with immunoSEQ multiplex PCR; TCRdb's copy has only in-frame clones and lacks some. The table records some 2.1 million clones, 90% to 95% of them present only once. Input material: naive CD4+ T cells sorted from blood. The subset: CD45RA+ positively selected. The receptors here all came from a man between 18 and 35 years old in good health.

The chain has TRBV5-1 and TRBJ1-1; D not resolved. This CDR3 region has 15 residues. V lost 1 base and J 5 bases, leaving 15 bases between the germline ends. Per germline, CDR1 SGHRS and CDR2 YFSETQ. The CDR3 sequence is CASSLKSGGSTEAFF. The CDR3 DNA follows: TGCGCCAGCAGCTTGAAGTCAGGAGGGTCGACTGAAGCTTTCTTT.

This rearrangement joins TRBV7-9 to TRBJ2-1; D is possibly TRBD1 or TRBD2 (5 bases each). V shed 5 bases and J shed 2 bases, with 13 bases lying between them. The germline V gene encodes CDR1 SEHNR and CDR2 FQNEAQ (reference sequence). This CDR3 is built from 15 residues. The CDR3 region is CASSTFRGPYNEQFF. In DNA form, the CDR3 reads TGTGCCAGCAGCACCTTCCGGGGCCCCTACAATGAGCAGTTCTTC.

DNA for the CDR3: TGCGCCAGCAGCACCGACAAACTAGGCGCCGGGGAGCTGTTTTTT. This sequence encodes CASSTDKLGAGELFF. This chain connects TRBV5-1 to TRBJ2-2, with D perhaps matching TRBD2 (5 bases). The CDR3 has 15 residues. Germline V gene data show CDR1 as SGHRS and CDR2 as YFSETQ. V was trimmed by 4 bases and J by 6 bases, leaving 16 bases between them.

V and J are TRBV7-9 and TRBJ2-3, with TRBD2 matching 8 bases. The V segment lost 5 bases and the J segment 4 bases; nucleotides outside the gene matches: 14. From germline, CDR1 is SEHNR and CDR2 FQNEAQ (reference sequence). This CDR3 is 17 amino acids long. Here the CDR3 reads CASSPRGRGGMADTQYF. The DNA of the CDR3 is TGTGCCAGCAGCCCGAGAGGTCGGGGGGGCATGGCAGATACGCAGTATTTT.

J is TRBJ2-5 and V is TRBV10-3, with 11 bases that match TRBD2. With 6 bases clipped from V and 1 base from J, the junction kept 4 bases outside the gene matches. Germline lookup yields CDR1 ENHRY and CDR2 SYGVKD. The length of the CDR3 is 15 residues. The CDR3: CAISPGLAGQETQYF. The CDR3 DNA is TGTGCCATCAGCCCTGGACTAGCGGGCCAAGAGACCCAGTACTTC.